The sequence of this T cell receptor (beta chain) was determined in a study of blood T cell repertoires in COVID-19. Study overall: The analysed material was cDNA or gDNA that came from T cells, B-cell-depleted T cells, or PBMCs.

The method was immunoSEQ multiplex PCR; TCRdb's version includes in-frame clones alone and lacks a portion of them. Of more than 75,000 clones listed, more than 75% are singletons. Trimming stripped 0 bases from V and 3 bases from J, with 9 bases between. CDR1 and CDR2 (germline): SGHTA, FQGNSA. The CDR3 is made up of 16 amino acids. What was sequenced was peripheral blood. The receptor was isolated from a man aged 55 to 69 with acute or convalescent COVID-19. The chain carries TRBV7-2 and TRBJ2-6, with a weak D call TRBD2 (5 bases). CDR3: CASSLAGGRGANVLTF. The CDR3 region has the DNA TGTGCCAGCAGCTTAGCCGGAGGCCGTGGGGCCAACGTCCTGACTTTC.